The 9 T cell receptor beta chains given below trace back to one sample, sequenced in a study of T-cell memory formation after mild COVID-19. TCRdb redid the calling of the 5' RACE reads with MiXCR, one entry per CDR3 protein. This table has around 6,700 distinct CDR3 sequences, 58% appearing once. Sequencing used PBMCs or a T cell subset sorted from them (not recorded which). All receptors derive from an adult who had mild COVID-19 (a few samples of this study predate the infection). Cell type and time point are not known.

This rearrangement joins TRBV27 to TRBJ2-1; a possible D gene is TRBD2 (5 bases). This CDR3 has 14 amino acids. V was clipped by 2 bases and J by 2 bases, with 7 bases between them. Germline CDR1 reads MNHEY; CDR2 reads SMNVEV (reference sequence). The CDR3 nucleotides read TGTGCCAGCAGTTTAACGGGAACCTACAATGAGCAGTTCTTC. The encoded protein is CASSLTGTYNEQFF.

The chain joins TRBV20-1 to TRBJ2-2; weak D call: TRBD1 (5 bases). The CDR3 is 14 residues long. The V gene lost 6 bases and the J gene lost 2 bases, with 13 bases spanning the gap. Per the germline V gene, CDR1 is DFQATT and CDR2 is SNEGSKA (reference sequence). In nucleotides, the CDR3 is TGCAGTGCCAAAGACAGAGGCAACACCGGGGAGCTGTTTTTT. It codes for CSAKDRGNTGELFF.

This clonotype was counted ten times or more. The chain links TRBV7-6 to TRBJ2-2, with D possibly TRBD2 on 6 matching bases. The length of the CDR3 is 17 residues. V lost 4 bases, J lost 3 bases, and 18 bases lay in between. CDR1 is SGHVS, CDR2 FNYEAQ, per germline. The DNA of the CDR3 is TGTGCCAGCAGCTCACCAATGAGGGACTTGCACACCGGGGAGCTGTTTTTT. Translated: CASSSPMRDLHTGELFF.

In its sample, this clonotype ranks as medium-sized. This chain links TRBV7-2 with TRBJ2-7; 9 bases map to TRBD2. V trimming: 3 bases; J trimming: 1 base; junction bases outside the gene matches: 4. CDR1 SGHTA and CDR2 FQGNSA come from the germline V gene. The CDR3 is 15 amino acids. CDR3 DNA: TGTGCCAGCAGCTTTATAGCGGGGGTTTCCTACGAGCAGTACTTC. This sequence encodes CASSFIAGVSYEQYF.

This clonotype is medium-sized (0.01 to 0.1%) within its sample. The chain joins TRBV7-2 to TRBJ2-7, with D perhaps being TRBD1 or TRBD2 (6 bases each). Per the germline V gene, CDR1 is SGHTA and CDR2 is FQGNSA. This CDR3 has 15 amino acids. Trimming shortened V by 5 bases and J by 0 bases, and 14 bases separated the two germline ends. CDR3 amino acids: CASSPAGGRSYEQYF. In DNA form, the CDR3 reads TGTGCCAGCAGCCCCGCCGGGGGCCGCTCCTACGAGCAGTACTTC.

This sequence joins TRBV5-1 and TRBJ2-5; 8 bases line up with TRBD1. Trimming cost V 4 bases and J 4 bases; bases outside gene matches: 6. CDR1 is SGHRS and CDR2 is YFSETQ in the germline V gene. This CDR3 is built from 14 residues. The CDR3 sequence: CASSTGQGRETQYF. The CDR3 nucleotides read TGCGCCAGCAGCACCGGACAGGGACGAGAGACCCAGTACTTC.

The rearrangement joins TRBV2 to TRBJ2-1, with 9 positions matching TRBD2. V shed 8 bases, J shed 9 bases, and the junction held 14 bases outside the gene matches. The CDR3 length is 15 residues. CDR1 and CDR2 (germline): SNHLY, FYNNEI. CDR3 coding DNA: TGTGCCAGCGTGGGCTTCGCGGGGGGGCCGAGTGAGCAGTTCTTC. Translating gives CASVGFAGGPSEQFF.

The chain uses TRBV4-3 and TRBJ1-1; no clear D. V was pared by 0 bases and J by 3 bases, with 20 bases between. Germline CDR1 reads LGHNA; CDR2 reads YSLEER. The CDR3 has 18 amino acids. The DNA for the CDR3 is TGCGCCAGCAGCCAAGAGGGGTTTTCATGGGTTAGAGACACTGAAGCTTTCTTT. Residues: CASSQEGFSWVRDTEAFF.

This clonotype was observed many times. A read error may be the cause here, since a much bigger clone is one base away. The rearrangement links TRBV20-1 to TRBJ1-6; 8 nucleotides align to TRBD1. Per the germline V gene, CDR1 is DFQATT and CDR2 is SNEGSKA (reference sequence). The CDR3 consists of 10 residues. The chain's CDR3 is CRAPGGRPHF. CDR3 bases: TGCAGGGCCCCAGGGGGCCGACCCCACTTT.